The clone carrying this TCR delta chain was counted a single time. Germline lookup yields CDR1 GEAIGNYY and CDR2 EKD. The CDR3 loop spans 19 amino acids. V was pared by 0 bases and J by 2 bases, with 15 bases of the junction left unmatched. The entry originates in a study of gamma-delta T cells after stem cell transplantation. TCRdb redid the clone calls on the RT-PCR reads with CATT. The table has some 1,700 delta-chain clones, 3.5% to 4.5% seen once. This receptor was identified in a human donor. It is not recorded whose cells these are; they may come from a transplant donor. The chain joins TRDV2 to TRDJ1; TRDD3 matches 9 bases. Sequencing was done on a sample of gamma-delta T cells. The CDR3 region has the DNA TGTGCCTGTGACACCGTACCTGGGGGATTCAAGGGGAGGACCGATAAACTCATCTTT. Amino acids: CACDTVPGGFKGRTDKLIF.